This is a list of T cell receptor beta chains from one sample in a study of shared clonotypes between healthy human individuals. TCRdb's copy holds only in-frame clones and misses some; the assay was immunoSEQ multiplex PCR. The data contain 1.4 million or so clones, 98% to 99% of them singletons. The specimen was naive CD4+ T cells sorted from blood. These receptors were obtained from a man aged 25-40 years in good health. Each CDR3 is given with its conserved first and last residue. The order of the fields is CDR3 DNA, CDR3 protein, D gene, V gene, J gene, clone size. D genes are given only for firm matches. Part of the rows lack a size; the others show once, few, many or a class for expanded clones.

TGTGCCACCAAGGAGACAGGGCAGACCTATACGCAGTATTTT,CATKETGQTYTQYF,TRBD1,TRBV5-4,TRBJ2-3,NA
TGTGCCAGCAGCTCGGGACAGAGGCCTGAAAACATTCAGTACTTC,CASSSGQRPENIQYF,TRBD1,TRBV11-2,TRBJ2-4,NA
TGCAGCCTAGACACTAGCGGTCCGCTTTCCTACAATGAGCAGTTCTTC,CSLDTSGPLSYNEQFF,TRBD2,TRBV29-1,TRBJ2-1,NA
TGTGCCAGCCATATAGGGGGGAACCCCACAGATACGCAGTATTTT,CASHIGGNPTDTQYF,NA,TRBV6-6,TRBJ2-3,NA
TGTGCCAGCAGTGAAATGGGACCCGGGCTCGGTTACAATGAGCAGTTCTTC,CASSEMGPGLGYNEQFF,NA,TRBV6-1,TRBJ2-1,NA
TGTGCCAGTAGTACCCCCGGGGGGGCGAGAGAGACCCAGTACTTC,CASSTPGGARETQYF,TRBD2,TRBV19,TRBJ2-5,NA
TGTGCCAGCAGCTCGGAGGGTGTCCGGACTGAAGCTTTCTTT,CASSSEGVRTEAFF,NA,TRBV7-8,TRBJ1-1,once
TGCGCCAGCAGCCAGGGACAGTTAAGCTCCTACAATGAGCAGTTCTTC,CASSQGQLSSYNEQFF,TRBD1,TRBV5-1,TRBJ2-1,NA
TGTGCCAGCAGCCTAGCTTATGAGCAGTTCTTC,CASSLAYEQFF,NA,TRBV28,TRBJ2-1,once
TGTGCCAGCTCCCGGACGGCGAACACCGGGGAGCTGTTTTTT,CASSRTANTGELFF,NA,TRBV6-4,TRBJ2-2,NA
TGCGCCAGCAGTGAAGGGGGCGGGGGGTGGTCCTACGAGCAGTACTTC,CASSEGGGGWSYEQYF,NA,TRBV10-2,TRBJ2-7,NA
TGTGCCAGCTCCCCCGGGACTGGGGGTGGAGAGCAGTACTTC,CASSPGTGGGEQYF,NA,TRBV18,TRBJ2-7,NA
TGTGCCAGCAGCTCCCTGCGGGAGGACCTAAGGCAGTACTTC,CASSSLREDLRQYF,TRBD2,TRBV11-2,TRBJ2-7,NA
TGTGCCAGCAGTGGACAGGGTAATGAAAAACTGTTTTTT,CASSGQGNEKLFF,TRBD1,TRBV2,TRBJ1-4,NA
TGTGCCAGCAGCGTAGAGTTGGGAGCCACCTATGGCTACACCTTC,CASSVELGATYGYTF,NA,TRBV9,TRBJ1-2,once
TGCAGCCCCGTGGGGGGGGTCAATCAGCCCCAGCATTTT,CSPVGGVNQPQHF,NA,TRBV29-1,TRBJ1-5,NA
TGCGCCAGCAGCACGGGAGGACAGAACACTGAAGCTTTCTTT,CASSTGGQNTEAFF,NA,TRBV5-1,TRBJ1-1,NA
TGTGCCACCAGAGGACAGTTTCATAGCAATCAGCCCCAGCATTTT,CATRGQFHSNQPQHF,NA,TRBV6-5,TRBJ1-5,NA
TGTGCCAGCAGCCGACAGGGGGGATCCTACGAGCAGTACTTC,CASSRQGGSYEQYF,TRBD1,TRBV11-2,TRBJ2-7,NA
TGTGCCATCAGTGGGCGACTAGCGGGATTCTACGAGCAGTACTTC,CAISGRLAGFYEQYF,TRBD2,TRBV10-3,TRBJ2-7,NA
TGTGCCAGCAGCCGATCGAATATTGGGACAGGGTCCGATCAGCCCCAGCATTTT,CASSRSNIGTGSDQPQHF,TRBD1,TRBV7-9,TRBJ1-5,once
TGTGCCAGCAATCTGGGACGCAGCTCCTACAATGAGCAGTTCTTC,CASNLGRSSYNEQFF,NA,TRBV6-5,TRBJ2-1,NA
TGCGCCAGCAGCCACCAGGGGGCTAACTATGGCTACACCTTC,CASSHQGANYGYTF,TRBD1,TRBV4-1,TRBJ1-2,once
TGCGCCAGCAGCTTGGGCCCGCCCGGGGGGGGCGGCTACACCTTC,CASSLGPPGGGGYTF,NA,TRBV5-1,TRBJ1-2,NA
TGTGCCAGCAGCGCAACGCTCAACGAGCAGTACTTC,CASSATLNEQYF,NA,TRBV6-1,TRBJ2-7,NA
TGCGCCAGCAGCTTGTCGTTCCTGACAGGGGGCTCTGGAAACACCATATATTTT,CASSLSFLTGGSGNTIYF,TRBD1,TRBV5-1,TRBJ1-3,NA
TGTGCCAGCAATACAATATATGGCTACACCTTC,CASNTIYGYTF,NA,TRBV28,TRBJ1-2,NA
TGTGCCAGTAGTATGAGCAATCAGCCCCAGCATTTT,CASSMSNQPQHF,NA,TRBV19,TRBJ1-5,NA
TGCGCCAGCAGCTTGGGCGGGGGTAGCACTGAAGCTTTCTTT,CASSLGGGSTEAFF,NA,TRBV5-1,TRBJ1-1,NA
TGTGCCAGCAGTGAAGGACAGCTGTACAATGAGCAGTTCTTC,CASSEGQLYNEQFF,NA,TRBV2,TRBJ2-1,once
TGTGCCAGCAGCATTAGCGGGAGGGCCAACGAGCAGTACTTC,CASSISGRANEQYF,TRBD2,TRBV7-3,TRBJ2-7,NA
TGCGCCAGCAGCGGGGGGACTAGCGGGATACCAGATACGCAGTATTTT,CASSGGTSGIPDTQYF,TRBD2,TRBV5-1,TRBJ2-3,NA
TGTGCCAGCAGCTTAGTCTCCAGTCTTGAAGCTTTCTTT,CASSLVSSLEAFF,NA,TRBV7-2,TRBJ1-1,NA
TGTGCCAGCAGCGCGGTGGGGACCGGGGAGCTGTTTTTT,CASSAVGTGELFF,NA,TRBV5-4,TRBJ2-2,NA
TGTGCCAGCAGTGGTGCAGGGGGCGACTTAAACACTGAAGCTTTCTTT,CASSGAGGDLNTEAFF,TRBD1,TRBV2,TRBJ1-1,NA
TGCAGCGTTGAGGGGGAGACCTACGAGCAGTACTTC,CSVEGETYEQYF,NA,TRBV29-1,TRBJ2-7,NA
TGTGCCAGCCACCCACTAGCGGGGCTAACCGGGGAGCTGTTTTTT,CASHPLAGLTGELFF,TRBD2,TRBV9,TRBJ2-2,NA
TGCGCCAGCAGCTCTACTAGCTCGCCCGGGGAGACCCAGTACTTC,CASSSTSSPGETQYF,NA,TRBV5-1,TRBJ2-5,NA
TGTGCCAGTAGTATAGATCCTACCCGGGGAGGACGCAATCAGCCCCAGCATTTT,CASSIDPTRGGRNQPQHF,NA,TRBV19,TRBJ1-5,NA
TGTGCCAGCATGGTTAAGAAAAACCAATGGGTAAACATTCAGTACTTC,CASMVKKNQWVNIQYF,NA,TRBV28,TRBJ2-4,NA
TGCGCCAGCAGATTCCTTGGACGGACACAAGAGACCCAGTACTTC,CASRFLGRTQETQYF,NA,TRBV5-1,TRBJ2-5,NA
TGTGCCAGCAGCTGGAGTTGGTCCGGGGAGCAGTTCTTC,CASSWSWSGEQFF,NA,TRBV11-3,TRBJ2-1,NA
TGTGCCACCAGCACCCTACTTTCGGGGGACCAAGAGACCCAGTACTTC,CATSTLLSGDQETQYF,NA,TRBV15,TRBJ2-5,NA
TGTGCCAGCAGCGTAGGATCGGAGACGGGAAGTCAGCCCCAGCATTTT,CASSVGSETGSQPQHF,NA,TRBV9,TRBJ1-5,NA
TGTGCCAGCAGCGTGGGTCTTAATGAAAAACTGTTTTTT,CASSVGLNEKLFF,NA,TRBV9,TRBJ1-4,NA
TGTGCTAGCAGCCCAAGGCGGGGGCTGGGCGAGCAGTTCTTC,CASSPRRGLGEQFF,NA,TRBV7-7,TRBJ2-1,NA
TGCGCCACCACTCGCGACAACGTCAGCTATGGCTACACCTTC,CATTRDNVSYGYTF,NA,TRBV23-1,TRBJ1-2,once
TGCGCCAGCAGCTTGATGGGAACAGGGTTCAACACAGAGACCCAGTACTTC,CASSLMGTGFNTETQYF,NA,TRBV5-1,TRBJ2-5,once
TGTGCCAGCAGTTTAATGGCCGCCTTGGTGGAGACCCAGTACTTC,CASSLMAALVETQYF,NA,TRBV27,TRBJ2-5,NA
TGTGCCAGCAGTGGTGGCCGGCTAGCGCCCCCGAACACCGGGGAGCTGTTTTTT,CASSGGRLAPPNTGELFF,NA,TRBV2,TRBJ2-2,NA
TGTGCCAGCAGAAGACTAGCGGGAGTCTACAATGAGCAGTTCTTC,CASRRLAGVYNEQFF,TRBD2,TRBV5-6,TRBJ2-1,NA